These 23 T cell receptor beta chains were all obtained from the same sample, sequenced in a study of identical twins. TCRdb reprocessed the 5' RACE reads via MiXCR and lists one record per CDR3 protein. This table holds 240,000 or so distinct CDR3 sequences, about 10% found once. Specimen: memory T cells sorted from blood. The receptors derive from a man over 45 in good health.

CDR3 in DNA: TGTGCCAGCAGCCCGACGGCCGGTAAGAATACGCAGTATTTT. Translated: CASSPTAGKNTQYF. The V gene is TRBV9, the J gene TRBJ2-3; unclear D gene. The V end was cut by 4 bases, the J end by 7 bases, with 16 bases between. The CDR3 has 14 residues. The germline V gene encodes CDR1 SGDLS and CDR2 YYNGEE.

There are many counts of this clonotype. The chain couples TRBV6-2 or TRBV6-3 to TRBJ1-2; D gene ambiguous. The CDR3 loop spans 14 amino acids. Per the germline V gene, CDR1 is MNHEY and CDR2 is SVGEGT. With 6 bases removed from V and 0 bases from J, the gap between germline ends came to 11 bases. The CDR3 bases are TGTGCCAGCAGGCCTCTTGGATCTAACTATGGCTACACCTTC. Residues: CASRPLGSNYGYTF.

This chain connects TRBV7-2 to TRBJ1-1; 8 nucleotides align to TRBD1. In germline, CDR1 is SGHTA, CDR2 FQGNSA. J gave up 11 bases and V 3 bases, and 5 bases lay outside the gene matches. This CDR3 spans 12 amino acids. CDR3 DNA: TGTGCCAGCAGCTTGAGGACAGGGTTTGCTTTCTTT. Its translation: CASSLRTGFAFF.

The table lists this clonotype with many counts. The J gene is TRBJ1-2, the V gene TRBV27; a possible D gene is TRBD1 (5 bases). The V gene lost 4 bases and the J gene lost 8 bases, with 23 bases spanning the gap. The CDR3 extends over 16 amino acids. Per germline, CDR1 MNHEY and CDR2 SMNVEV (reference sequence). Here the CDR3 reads CASSSFYRKKDAGYTF. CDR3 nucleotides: TGTGCCAGCAGTTCATTTTACAGGAAGAAGGACGCAGGCTACACCTTC.

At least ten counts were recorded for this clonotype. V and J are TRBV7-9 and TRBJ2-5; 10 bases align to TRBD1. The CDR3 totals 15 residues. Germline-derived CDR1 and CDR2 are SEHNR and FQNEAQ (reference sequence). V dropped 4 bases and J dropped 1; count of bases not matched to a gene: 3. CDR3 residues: CASSSGTGVQETQYF. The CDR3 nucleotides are TGTGCCAGCAGCTCCGGGACAGGGGTCCAAGAGACCCAGTACTTC.

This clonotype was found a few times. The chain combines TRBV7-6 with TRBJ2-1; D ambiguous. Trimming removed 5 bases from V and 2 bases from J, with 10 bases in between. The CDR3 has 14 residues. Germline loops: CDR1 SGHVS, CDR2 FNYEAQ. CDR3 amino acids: CASSLGYAYNEQFF. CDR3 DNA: TGTGCCAGCAGCCTTGGGTACGCCTACAATGAGCAGTTCTTC.

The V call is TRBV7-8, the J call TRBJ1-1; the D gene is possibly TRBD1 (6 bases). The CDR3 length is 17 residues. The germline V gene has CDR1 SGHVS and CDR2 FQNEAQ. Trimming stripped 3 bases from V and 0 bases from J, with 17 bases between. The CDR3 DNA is TGTGCCAGCAGCTTCACCCCCAGGGGACTCATGAACACTGAAGCTTTCTTT. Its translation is CASSFTPRGLMNTEAFF.

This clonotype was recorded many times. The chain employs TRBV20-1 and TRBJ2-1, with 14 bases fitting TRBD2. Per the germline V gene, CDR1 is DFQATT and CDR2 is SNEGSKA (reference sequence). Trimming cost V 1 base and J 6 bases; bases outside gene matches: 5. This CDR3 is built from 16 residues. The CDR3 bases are TGCAGTGCTAGAGTGGGGACTAGCGGGGGACGCAATGAGCAGTTCTTC. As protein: CSARVGTSGGRNEQFF.

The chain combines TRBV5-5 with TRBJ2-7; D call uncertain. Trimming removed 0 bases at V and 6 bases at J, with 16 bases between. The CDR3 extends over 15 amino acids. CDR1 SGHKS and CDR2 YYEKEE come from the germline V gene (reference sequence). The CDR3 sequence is CASSLEAQAIGEQYF. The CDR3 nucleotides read TGTGCCAGCAGCTTGGAGGCGCAGGCGATAGGCGAGCAGTACTTC.

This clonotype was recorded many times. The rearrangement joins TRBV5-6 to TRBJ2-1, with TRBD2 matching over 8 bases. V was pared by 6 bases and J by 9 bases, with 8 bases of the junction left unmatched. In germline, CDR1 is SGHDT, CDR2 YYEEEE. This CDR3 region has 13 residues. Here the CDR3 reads CASTASGLGEQFF. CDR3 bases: TGTGCCAGCACTGCTAGCGGGCTAGGTGAGCAGTTCTTC.

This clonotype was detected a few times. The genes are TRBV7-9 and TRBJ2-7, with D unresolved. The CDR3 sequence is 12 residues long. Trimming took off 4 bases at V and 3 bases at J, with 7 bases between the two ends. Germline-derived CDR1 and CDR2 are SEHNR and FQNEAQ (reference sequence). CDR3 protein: CASSSTDYEQYF. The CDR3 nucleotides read TGTGCCAGCAGCTCGACGGACTACGAGCAGTACTTC.

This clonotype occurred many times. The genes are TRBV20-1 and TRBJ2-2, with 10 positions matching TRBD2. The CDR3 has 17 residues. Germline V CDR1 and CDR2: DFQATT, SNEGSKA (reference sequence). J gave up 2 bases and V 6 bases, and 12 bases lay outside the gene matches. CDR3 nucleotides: TGCAGTGCCTTCTCCTCTAGCGGGAGAGGAAACACCGGGGAGCTGTTTTTT. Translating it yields CSAFSSSGRGNTGELFF.

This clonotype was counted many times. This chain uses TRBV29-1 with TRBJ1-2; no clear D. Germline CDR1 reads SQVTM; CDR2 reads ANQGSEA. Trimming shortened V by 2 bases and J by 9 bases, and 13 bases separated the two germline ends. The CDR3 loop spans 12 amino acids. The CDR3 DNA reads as TGCAGCGTTGAACAGGCTACGGGTAGCTACACCTTC. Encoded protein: CSVEQATGSYTF.

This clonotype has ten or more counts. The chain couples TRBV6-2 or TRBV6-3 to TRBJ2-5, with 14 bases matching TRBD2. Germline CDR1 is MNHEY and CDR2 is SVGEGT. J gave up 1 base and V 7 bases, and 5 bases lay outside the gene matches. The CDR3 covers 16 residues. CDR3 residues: CASTSTSGRAQETQYF. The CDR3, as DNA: TGTGCCAGCACCTCGACTAGCGGGAGGGCCCAAGAGACCCAGTACTTC.

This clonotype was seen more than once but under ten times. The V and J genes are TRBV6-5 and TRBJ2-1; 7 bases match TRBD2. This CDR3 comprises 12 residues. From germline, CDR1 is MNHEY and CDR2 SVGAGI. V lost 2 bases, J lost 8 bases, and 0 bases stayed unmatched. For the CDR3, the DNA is TGTGCCAGCAGTTACGGGGGGGATGAGCAGTTCTTC. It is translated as CASSYGGDEQFF.

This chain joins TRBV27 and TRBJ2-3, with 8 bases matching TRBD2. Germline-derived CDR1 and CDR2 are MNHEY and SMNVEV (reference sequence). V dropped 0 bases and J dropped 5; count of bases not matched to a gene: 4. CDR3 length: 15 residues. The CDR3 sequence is CASSLSYLAGDTQYF. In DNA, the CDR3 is TGTGCCAGCAGTTTATCATATCTAGCGGGAGATACGCAGTATTTT.

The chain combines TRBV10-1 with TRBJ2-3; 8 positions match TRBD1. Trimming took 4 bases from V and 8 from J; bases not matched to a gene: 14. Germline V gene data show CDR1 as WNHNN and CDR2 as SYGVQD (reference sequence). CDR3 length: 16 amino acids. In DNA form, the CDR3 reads TGCGCCAGCAGTGGGACAGGGAGAGGACACACTGGTACGCAGTATTTT. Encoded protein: CASSGTGRGHTGTQYF.

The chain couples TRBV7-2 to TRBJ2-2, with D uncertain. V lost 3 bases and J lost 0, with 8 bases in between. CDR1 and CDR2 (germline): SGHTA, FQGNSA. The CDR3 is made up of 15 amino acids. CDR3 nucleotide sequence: TGTGCCAGCAGCTTTCGGCAGTCGAACACCGGGGAGCTGTTTTTT. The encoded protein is CASSFRQSNTGELFF.

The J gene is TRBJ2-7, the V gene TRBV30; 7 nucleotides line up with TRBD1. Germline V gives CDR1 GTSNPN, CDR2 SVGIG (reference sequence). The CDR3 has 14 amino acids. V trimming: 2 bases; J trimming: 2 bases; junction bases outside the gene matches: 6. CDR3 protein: CAWSFGTVTYEQYF. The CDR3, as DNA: TGTGCCTGGAGTTTCGGGACAGTGACCTACGAGCAGTACTTC.

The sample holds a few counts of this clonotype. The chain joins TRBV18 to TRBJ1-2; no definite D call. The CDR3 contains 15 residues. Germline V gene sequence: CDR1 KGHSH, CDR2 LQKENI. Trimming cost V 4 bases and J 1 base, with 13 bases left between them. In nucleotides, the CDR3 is TGTGCCAGCTCACTCTCTGAGGCACTTAACTATGGCTACACCTTC. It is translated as CASSLSEALNYGYTF.

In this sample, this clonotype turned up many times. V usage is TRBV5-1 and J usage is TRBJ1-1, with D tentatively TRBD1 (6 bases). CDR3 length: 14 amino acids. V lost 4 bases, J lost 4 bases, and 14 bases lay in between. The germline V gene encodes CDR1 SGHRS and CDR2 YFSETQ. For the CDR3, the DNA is TGCGCCAGCAGCGGGGGACATTCAAGCACTGAAGCTTTCTTT. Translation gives CASSGGHSSTEAFF.

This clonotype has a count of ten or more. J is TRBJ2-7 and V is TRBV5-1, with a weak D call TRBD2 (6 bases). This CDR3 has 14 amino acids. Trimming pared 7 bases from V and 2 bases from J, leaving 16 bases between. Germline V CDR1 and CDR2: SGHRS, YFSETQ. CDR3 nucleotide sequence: TGCGCCAGCCGTCTCGGGGGAATTGCCTACGAGCAGTACTTC. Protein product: CASRLGGIAYEQYF.

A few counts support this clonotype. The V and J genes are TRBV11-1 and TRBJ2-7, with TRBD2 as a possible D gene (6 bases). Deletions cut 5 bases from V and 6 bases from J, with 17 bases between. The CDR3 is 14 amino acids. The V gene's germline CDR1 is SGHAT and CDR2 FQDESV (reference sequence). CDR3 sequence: CASSPEGTKGEQYF. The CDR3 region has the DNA TGTGCCAGCAGCCCGGAGGGGACCAAGGGCGAGCAGTACTTC.